The rows below give T cell receptor beta chains drawn from one sample of a study of glioma-infiltrating T cells after dendritic cell vaccination. The method was immunoSEQ multiplex PCR; TCRdb's version includes in-frame clones alone and lacks a portion of them. Of some 70,000 clones in the sample, around four fifths were seen once. Sequences were derived from blood, sampled before dendritic cell vaccination. These receptors were obtained from a human donor with glioblastoma. Both conserved end residues are part of each CDR3. Each record gives: clone size, V gene, CDR3 length, D gene, J gene, CDR3 DNA, CDR3 protein. The D gene is left open where the match is weak. Size is omitted from some rows. Given values are once, few, many or a class for expanded clones.

clone_size: -
v_call: TRBV28
cdr3_length: 13
d_call: -
j_call: TRBJ2-5
cdr3_nt: TGTGCCAGCAGTTCACGGTTCGGAGAGACCCAGTACTTC
cdr3_aa: CASSSRFGETQYF

clone_size: -
v_call: TRBV6-1
cdr3_length: 14
d_call: -
j_call: TRBJ1-1
cdr3_nt: TGTGCCAGCAGGACCCAGGTGATGAACACTGAAGCTTTCTTT
cdr3_aa: CASRTQVMNTEAFF

clone_size: -
v_call: TRBV11-2
cdr3_length: 16
d_call: -
j_call: TRBJ2-7
cdr3_nt: TGTGCCAGCAGCTCTATTCGGAGTGTTCTTGGCTACGAGCAGTACTTC
cdr3_aa: CASSSIRSVLGYEQYF

clone_size: -
v_call: TRBV7-2
cdr3_length: 15
d_call: -
j_call: TRBJ1-6
cdr3_nt: TGTGCCAGCAGCCTCAATCCAGGCCAGAATTCACCCCTCCACTTT
cdr3_aa: CASSLNPGQNSPLHF

clone_size: -
v_call: TRBV6-1
cdr3_length: 13
d_call: -
j_call: TRBJ1-1
cdr3_nt: TGTGCCAGCAGTGAATCCGGAGAGACTGAAGCTTTCTTT
cdr3_aa: CASSESGETEAFF

clone_size: -
v_call: TRBV5-6
cdr3_length: 13
d_call: TRBD1
j_call: TRBJ1-6
cdr3_nt: TGTGCCAGCAGCTGGGACAGGAATTCACCCCTCCACTTT
cdr3_aa: CASSWDRNSPLHF

clone_size: once
v_call: TRBV7-2
cdr3_length: 13
d_call: -
j_call: TRBJ2-5
cdr3_nt: TGTGCCAGCAGCTCGGGACTGGGGGAGACCCAGTACTTC
cdr3_aa: CASSSGLGETQYF

clone_size: -
v_call: TRBV14
cdr3_length: 16
d_call: TRBD1
j_call: TRBJ2-1
cdr3_nt: TGTGCCAGCAGCCAAGGAGGAACAGGGGCATACAATGAGCAGTTCTTC
cdr3_aa: CASSQGGTGAYNEQFF

clone_size: -
v_call: TRBV11-2
cdr3_length: 13
d_call: -
j_call: TRBJ2-1
cdr3_nt: TGTGCCAGCAGCTTAGACTTAGATCGTGAGCAGTTCTTC
cdr3_aa: CASSLDLDREQFF

clone_size: -
v_call: TRBV27
cdr3_length: 15
d_call: -
j_call: TRBJ1-5
cdr3_nt: TGTGCCAGCAGTTTTTATCCCGTTAGCAATCAACCCCAGCATTTT
cdr3_aa: CASSFYPVSNQPQHF

clone_size: -
v_call: TRBV5-4
cdr3_length: 14
d_call: TRBD1
j_call: TRBJ1-1
cdr3_nt: TGTGCCAGCAGCCCCCCGACAGGGGGCAGTGGGGCTTTCTTT
cdr3_aa: CASSPPTGGSGAFF

clone_size: -
v_call: TRBV1
cdr3_length: 17
d_call: -
j_call: TRBJ2-4
cdr3_nt: TGCACCAGCAGCCAAGAAATCCGGGATGGGGCCAAAAACATTCAGTACTTC
cdr3_aa: CTSSQEIRDGAKNIQYF

clone_size: -
v_call: TRBV6-6
cdr3_length: 13
d_call: -
j_call: TRBJ2-7
cdr3_nt: TGTGCCATCAAAGGGGGATTCTCCCACGAGCAGTACTTC
cdr3_aa: CAIKGGFSHEQYF

clone_size: -
v_call: TRBV6-4
cdr3_length: 14
d_call: TRBD1
j_call: TRBJ2-1
cdr3_nt: TGTGCCAGCAGCCGGGACAGGGTTGCCAATGAGCAGTTCTTC
cdr3_aa: CASSRDRVANEQFF

clone_size: -
v_call: TRBV23-1
cdr3_length: 12
d_call: -
j_call: TRBJ2-7
cdr3_nt: TGCGCCAGCAGGATTGGCCGGGAGGAGCAGTACTTC
cdr3_aa: CASRIGREEQYF

clone_size: -
v_call: TRBV19
cdr3_length: 18
d_call: -
j_call: TRBJ2-5
cdr3_nt: TGTGCCAGTAGTCCAAAGGAGGGCCTGAGGGCTATCCAAGAGACCCAGTACTTC
cdr3_aa: CASSPKEGLRAIQETQYF

clone_size: -
v_call: TRBV5-1
cdr3_length: 16
d_call: TRBD2
j_call: TRBJ2-5
cdr3_nt: TGCGCCAGCAGCACCCGAGCGGGGGGATTACAAGAGACCCAGTACTTC
cdr3_aa: CASSTRAGGLQETQYF

clone_size: few
v_call: TRBV7-9
cdr3_length: 15
d_call: TRBD2
j_call: TRBJ2-5
cdr3_nt: TGTGCCAGCAGCTTAGGCGGGGGTTTGACGGAGACCCAGTACTTC
cdr3_aa: CASSLGGGLTETQYF

clone_size: -
v_call: TRBV5-5
cdr3_length: 14
d_call: -
j_call: TRBJ1-2
cdr3_nt: TGTGCCAGCAGCGCGGGCGGGGCCGCCTATGGCTACACCTTC
cdr3_aa: CASSAGGAAYGYTF

clone_size: -
v_call: TRBV4-1
cdr3_length: 16
d_call: TRBD1
j_call: TRBJ1-1
cdr3_nt: TGCGCCAGCAGCCACGTATTTGCCGAGGGGGCGAGGGAAGCTTTCTTT
cdr3_aa: CASSHVFAEGAREAFF

clone_size: -
v_call: TRBV29-1
cdr3_length: 10
d_call: -
j_call: TRBJ1-2
cdr3_nt: TGCAGCGTTGATCTCGATGGCTACACCTTC
cdr3_aa: CSVDLDGYTF

clone_size: -
v_call: TRBV6-6
cdr3_length: 16
d_call: -
j_call: TRBJ2-7
cdr3_nt: TGTGCCAGCAGTTACTACCCGGACATGGAGACCTACGAGCAGTACTTC
cdr3_aa: CASSYYPDMETYEQYF

clone_size: -
v_call: TRBV27
cdr3_length: 16
d_call: -
j_call: TRBJ2-1
cdr3_nt: TGTGCCAGCAGTCTTACCACCGCCCGGGGAAGAGGCGAGCAGTTCTTC
cdr3_aa: CASSLTTARGRGEQFF

clone_size: -
v_call: TRBV29-1
cdr3_length: 14
d_call: TRBD2
j_call: TRBJ2-7
cdr3_nt: TGCAGCGCTGCCCTAGCGGGGGGGTCCTACGAGCAGTACTTC
cdr3_aa: CSAALAGGSYEQYF

clone_size: -
v_call: TRBV5-1
cdr3_length: 16
d_call: TRBD2
j_call: TRBJ2-7
cdr3_nt: TGCGCCAGCAGCTTGGTCCCCGGAGTGGGAGGGAAGGAGCAGTACTTC
cdr3_aa: CASSLVPGVGGKEQYF

clone_size: -
v_call: TRBV5-4
cdr3_length: 15
d_call: -
j_call: TRBJ2-7
cdr3_nt: TGTGCCAGCAGCTTGGGGCAGGGAAGCGCCTACGAGCAGTACTTC
cdr3_aa: CASSLGQGSAYEQYF

clone_size: -
v_call: TRBV5-1
cdr3_length: 16
d_call: -
j_call: TRBJ2-7
cdr3_nt: TGCGCCAGCAGCTTGCTAGGGGCAGTGAGCTCCTACGAGCAGTACTTC
cdr3_aa: CASSLLGAVSSYEQYF

clone_size: -
v_call: TRBV5-4
cdr3_length: 13
d_call: -
j_call: TRBJ1-1
cdr3_nt: TGTGCCAGCACCTTGACCCAGGGCACTGAAGCTTTCTTT
cdr3_aa: CASTLTQGTEAFF

clone_size: -
v_call: TRBV11-2
cdr3_length: 16
d_call: -
j_call: TRBJ2-7
cdr3_nt: TGTGCCAGCAGCTTAGTCGGGGCAGGGGCCTCCTACGAGCAGTACTTC
cdr3_aa: CASSLVGAGASYEQYF

clone_size: -
v_call: TRBV6-4
cdr3_length: 14
d_call: -
j_call: TRBJ1-6
cdr3_nt: TGTGCCAGCAGCGCAACTCCGGGGGAATCACCCCTCCACTTT
cdr3_aa: CASSATPGESPLHF

clone_size: -
v_call: TRBV2
cdr3_length: 11
d_call: -
j_call: TRBJ2-4
cdr3_nt: TGTGCCAGCAGTGAGTCAGGCATTCAGTACTTC
cdr3_aa: CASSESGIQYF

clone_size: few
v_call: TRBV5-8
cdr3_length: 17
d_call: TRBD2
j_call: TRBJ2-1
cdr3_nt: TGTGCCAGCAGCGCCGTGGGGACTAGCGGGGGGTCGGTTGAGCAGTTCTTC
cdr3_aa: CASSAVGTSGGSVEQFF

clone_size: -
v_call: TRBV28
cdr3_length: 14
d_call: -
j_call: TRBJ1-5
cdr3_nt: TGTGCCAGCAGCCGAAACGACAGGAATCAGCCCCAGCATTTT
cdr3_aa: CASSRNDRNQPQHF